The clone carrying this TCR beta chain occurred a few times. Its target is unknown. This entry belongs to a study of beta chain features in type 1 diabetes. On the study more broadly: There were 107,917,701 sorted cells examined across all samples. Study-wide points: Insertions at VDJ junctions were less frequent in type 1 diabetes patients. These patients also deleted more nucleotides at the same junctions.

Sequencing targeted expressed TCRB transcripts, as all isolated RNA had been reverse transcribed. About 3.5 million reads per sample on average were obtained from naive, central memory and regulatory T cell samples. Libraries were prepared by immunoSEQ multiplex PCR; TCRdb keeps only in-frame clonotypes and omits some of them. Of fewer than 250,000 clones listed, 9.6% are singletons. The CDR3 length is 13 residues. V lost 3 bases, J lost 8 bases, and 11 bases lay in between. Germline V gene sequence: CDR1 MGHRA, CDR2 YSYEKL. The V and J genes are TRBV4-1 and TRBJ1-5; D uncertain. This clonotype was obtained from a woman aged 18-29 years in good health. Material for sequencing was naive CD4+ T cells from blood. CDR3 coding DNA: TGCGCCAGCAGCCATATAATCGGAGAGCCCCAGCATTTT. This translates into CASSHIIGEPQHF.